Listed below are T cell receptor beta chains from one sample, sequenced in a study of radiotherapy plus CTLA-4 blockade in lung cancer. Measured with immunoSEQ multiplex PCR; TCRdb has only the in-frame clones, and not every one. The profile shows around 90,000 clones, approximately 83% of them singletons. The sample was peripheral blood, taken from a patient treated with radiotherapy plus ipilimumab. The receptor set was obtained from a human donor with non-small cell lung cancer who had stable disease on radiotherapy plus ipilimumab. CDR3s include the opening cysteine and the closing phenylalanine or tryptophan. A D gene is named only where the DNA matches it firmly. A clone size is listed for some rows: how often the clone was seen (once, few, many), or a class if it is expanded.

d_call | j_call | clone_size | v_call | cdr3_nt | cdr3_aa
. | TRBJ2-5 | . | TRBV11-2 | TGTGCCAGCAGCCCACGCCCAAAGACAGGGAGGCAGCAAGAGACCCAGTACTTC | CASSPRPKTGRQQETQYF
TRBD1 | TRBJ1-3 | once | TRBV9 | TGTGCCAGCAGCGTTGGACAGGGGACGATCGGAACCATATATTTT | CASSVGQGTIGTIYF
TRBD2 | TRBJ2-1 | . | TRBV29-1 | TGCAGCGTTGAGATTACTAGCGGGAGTCAGTTCTTC | CSVEITSGSQFF
TRBD2 | TRBJ2-5 | . | TRBV27 | TGTGCCAGCTGCCCAGAGGGGACTAGCCGCGAGACCCAGTACTTC | CASCPEGTSRETQYF
. | TRBJ2-7 | . | TRBV7-2 | TGTGCCAGCAGCTTCTCGGAGGGGGATAGGGAGCAGTACTTC | CASSFSEGDREQYF
. | TRBJ1-4 | . | TRBV5-1 | TGCGCCAGCAGCCCTACAGGGTTCACTAATGAAAAACTGTTTTTT | CASSPTGFTNEKLFF
. | TRBJ1-2 | once | TRBV2 | TGTGCCAGCAGTGAAGGAAGGGGCTCAGGCTATGGCTACACCTTC | CASSEGRGSGYGYTF
. | TRBJ2-5 | . | TRBV5-1 | TGCGCCAGCAGGGACCATACAGGGCAAGGGGGAGAGACCCAGTACTTC | CASRDHTGQGGETQYF
. | TRBJ1-1 | . | TRBV7-8 | TGTGCCAGCAGCTTTTCACCTAACACTGAAGCTTTCTTT | CASSFSPNTEAFF
TRBD2 | TRBJ2-1 | . | TRBV27 | TGTGCCAGCAGTTTATCGAGTCTAGCGGGAGGCCATGAGCAGTTCTTC | CASSLSSLAGGHEQFF